Below, 27 T cell receptor beta chains from the same sample are listed, as sequenced in a study of blood T cell repertoires in COVID-19. Sequenced by immunoSEQ multiplex PCR; TCRdb stores in-frame clones only, minus some. The table records approximately 160,000 clones, around 82% of them present only once. The specimen sequenced was peripheral blood. The origin of the receptors is a man in his sixties who had recovered from COVID-19.

A single count supports this clone. Other DNA variants within this sample encode the same CDR3. J is TRBJ2-1 and V is TRBV6-5, with 7 bases lining up with TRBD2. Per germline, CDR1 MNHEY and CDR2 SVGAGI. The CDR3 length is 15 residues. V shed 2 bases, J shed 1 base, and the junction held 2 bases outside the gene matches. The CDR3 loop reads CASSYGGGSYNEQFF. The CDR3 nucleotides are TGTGCCAGCAGTTACGGCGGGGGTTCCTACAATGAGCAGTTCTTC.

The chain recombines TRBV7-3 with TRBJ2-1; maybe TRBD2 (7 bases). CDR3 length: 15 amino acids. Trimming removed 6 bases at V and 8 bases at J, with 20 bases between. From germline, CDR1 is SGHTA and CDR2 FQGTGA. CDR3 amino acids: CASSWGGGGWDEQFF. For the CDR3, the DNA is TGTGCCAGCAGTTGGGGTGGCGGGGGCTGGGATGAGCAGTTCTTC.

This clone was recorded a few times. The chain uses TRBV30 and TRBJ1-6, with D possibly TRBD1 on 5 matching bases. Between the trimmed V and J ends, which lost 2 bases and 13 bases, there was a span of 21 bases. The CDR3 totals 15 residues. CDR1 GTSNPN and CDR2 SVGIG come from the germline V gene (reference sequence). This CDR3 reads CAWSWGGDLLIPLHF. The CDR3 nucleotides read TGTGCCTGGAGTTGGGGGGGAGACCTCCTTATCCCCCTCCACTTT.

With regard to this clone: Additional DNA sequences in this sample encode the identical CDR3. The rearrangement uses TRBV18 and TRBJ2-7; 9 nucleotides align to TRBD1. Per the germline V gene, CDR1 is KGHSH and CDR2 is LQKENI. The CDR3 contains 14 residues. Losses at the gene ends were 3 bases for V and 2 bases for J; bases not matched to a gene: 2. CDR3 residues: CASSPGQGPYEQYF. In DNA, the CDR3 is TGTGCCAGCTCACCGGGACAGGGCCCCTACGAGCAGTACTTC.

This clone was counted only a few times. The chain links TRBV3-1 (or the pseudogene TRBV3-2) to TRBJ2-7; unclear D gene. This CDR3 region has 12 residues. V lost 1 base to trimming and J lost 7 bases, with 8 bases between them. Germline CDR1 and CDR2: LGHDT and YNNKEL (reference sequence). The CDR3 region is CASSQVSTEQYF. DNA of the CDR3: TGTGCCAGCAGCCAAGTTAGCACAGAGCAGTACTTC.

The chain recombines TRBV30 with TRBJ1-2; the match to TRBD1 covers 7 bases. The J segment lost 4 bases and the V segment lost 4 bases, leaving 3 bases of the junction unmatched. The germline CDR1 and CDR2 sequences are GTSNPN and SVGIG (reference sequence). This CDR3 has 12 amino acids. Here the CDR3 reads CAWTQGVYGYTF. The CDR3 nucleotides read TGTGCCTGGACCCAGGGGGTCTATGGCTACACCTTC.

The V and J genes are TRBV6-5 and TRBJ2-1; D unresolved. V was trimmed by 0 bases and J by 8 bases, leaving 11 bases between them. Germline CDR1 is MNHEY and CDR2 is SVGAGI. There are 14 residues in the CDR3. This CDR3 reads CASSYSSMRDEQFF. CDR3 in DNA: TGTGCCAGCAGTTACTCCTCTATGCGTGATGAGCAGTTCTTC.

J is TRBJ1-2 and V is TRBV18, with 7 nucleotides matching TRBD1. The CDR3 is made up of 15 amino acids. The junction had 10 bases not matched to a gene; V was cut back by 3 bases and J by 6 bases. The germline gives CDR1 KGHSH, CDR2 LQKENI. CDR3 residues: CASSPPDTGVNGYTF. In DNA form, the CDR3 reads TGTGCCAGCTCACCCCCTGATACAGGGGTAAATGGCTACACCTTC.

This clone was seen only a few times. The gene calls are TRBV5-4 and TRBJ2-2; D gene unclear. The V end lost 0 bases, the J end lost 6 bases, and 12 bases lay between the germline ends. CDR1 is SGHNT and CDR2 is YYREEE in the germline V gene (reference sequence). The CDR3 runs to 15 residues. The CDR3 region has the DNA TGTGCCAGCAGCTTGGGGTGGAGTAAGGCCGGGGAGCTGTTTTTT. This sequence encodes CASSLGWSKAGELFF.

The chain has TRBV3-1 (or the pseudogene TRBV3-2) and TRBJ1-1, with D perhaps matching TRBD1 (6 bases). The CDR3 is 14 amino acids. The germline gives CDR1 LGHDT, CDR2 YNNKEL (reference sequence). Trimming stripped 3 bases from V and 1 base from J, with 9 bases between. For the CDR3, the DNA is TGTGCCAGCAGCCAGCGGACAGCGAACACTGAAGCTTTCTTT. As protein: CASSQRTANTEAFF.

The chain has TRBV29-1 and TRBJ1-2, with D tentatively TRBD1 (5 bases). The CDR3 extends over 15 amino acids. Germline V gene lookup returns CDR1 SQVTM and CDR2 ANQGSEA. The ends were cut back, 1 base at V and 4 bases at J, with 16 bases in the middle. CDR3 sequence (DNA): TGCAGCGTTGAAGTCCCGCTCAGGGTTGGCTATGGCTACACCTTC. Protein product: CSVEVPLRVGYGYTF.

The rearrangement joins TRBV29-1 to TRBJ2-7; 8 nucleotides line up with TRBD1. This CDR3 is built from 15 residues. The V segment lost 1 base and the J segment 3 bases; nucleotides outside the gene matches: 8. CDR1 is SQVTM and CDR2 is ANQGSEA in the germline V gene. The CDR3 region has the DNA TGCAGCGTTGAAGGTGCTGGGACAGGCTTCTACGAGCAGTACTTC. It specifies CSVEGAGTGFYEQYF.

The chain recombines TRBV30 with TRBJ1-2; D unclear. Trimming removed 4 bases from V and 0 bases from J, with 15 bases in between. In germline, CDR1 is GTSNPN, CDR2 SVGIG (reference sequence). The length of the CDR3 is 15 residues. CDR3 loop: CAWIPPGFSNYGYTF. The CDR3 DNA is TGTGCCTGGATTCCGCCGGGGTTTTCTAACTATGGCTACACCTTC.

This sequence joins TRBV11-2 and TRBJ2-6; 8 bases line up with TRBD1. The CDR3 sequence is 15 residues long. The V and J ends lost 4 bases and 1 base, in that order; junction bases with no gene match: 0. Germline V gives CDR1 SGHAT, CDR2 FQNNGV. CDR3 in amino acids: CASSWTGSGANVLTF. The CDR3 DNA follows: TGTGCCAGCAGCTGGACAGGGTCTGGGGCCAACGTCCTGACTTTC.

The chain couples TRBV20-1 to TRBJ1-1; D is undetermined. Trimming pared 3 bases from V and 2 bases from J, leaving 13 bases between. CDR3 length equals 14 residues. Germline V gene sequence: CDR1 DFQATT, CDR2 SNEGSKA (reference sequence). CDR3 sequence reads: CSASDPGINTEAFF. In nucleotides, the CDR3 is TGCAGTGCTAGTGACCCGGGAATAAACACTGAAGCTTTCTTT.

The chain carries TRBV4-2 and TRBJ1-5; maybe TRBD1 (6 bases). CDR3 size: 16 residues. Looked up from germline, CDR1 is LGHNA and CDR2 is YNFKEQ. The ends were cut back, 1 base at V and 5 bases at J, with 15 bases in the middle. Here the CDR3 reads CASSQAHRAPDQPQHF. CDR3 coding DNA: TGTGCCAGCAGCCAAGCCCACAGGGCCCCCGATCAGCCCCAGCATTTT.

The chain recombines TRBV18 with TRBJ2-1, with D perhaps matching TRBD2 (5 bases). Germline V lookup: CDR1 KGHSH, CDR2 LQKENI. V was shortened by 6 bases and J by 9 bases, with 15 bases between the two germline ends. This CDR3 region has 13 residues. In DNA form, the CDR3 reads TGTGCCAGCTCCCCTAGCACCCCTCCTGAGCAGTTCTTC. This codes for CASSPSTPPEQFF.

The CDR3 region is CASRQTIANTGELFF. Written as DNA, the CDR3 is TGCGCCAGCAGACAGACTATCGCGAACACCGGGGAGCTGTTTTTT. The V call is TRBV5-1, the J call TRBJ2-2; D is perhaps TRBD2 (5 bases). V was pared by 5 bases and J by 0 bases, with 11 bases between. The CDR3 is made up of 15 amino acids. The germline V gene encodes CDR1 SGHRS and CDR2 YFSETQ.

The gene calls are TRBV27 and TRBJ1-6, with 7 nucleotides matching TRBD1. Germline V gene data show CDR1 as MNHEY and CDR2 as SMNVEV (reference sequence). Losses at the gene ends were 6 bases for V and 0 bases for J; bases not matched to a gene: 5. The CDR3 sequence is 16 residues long. CDR3 coding DNA: TGTGCCAGCAGCTCCAGGGGGAGCTCCTATAATTCACCCCTCCACTTT. Protein: CASSSRGSSYNSPLHF.

V is TRBV6-5 and J is TRBJ2-7; 7 nucleotides align to TRBD1. J was trimmed by 5 bases and V by 7 bases; bases with no gene match: 8. The germline V gene has CDR1 MNHEY and CDR2 SVGAGI. This CDR3 region has 13 residues. CDR3 nucleotide sequence: TGTGCCAGCAATACAGGGGTCGGCGACGAGCAGTACTTC. Its translation: CASNTGVGDEQYF.

This chain uses TRBV5-4 with TRBJ2-7; maybe TRBD1 (6 bases). The V and J ends lost 0 bases and 3 bases respectively, with 7 bases between them. From germline, CDR1 is SGHNT and CDR2 YYREEE (reference sequence). The CDR3 sequence is 13 residues long. The CDR3 DNA is TGTGCCAGCAGCTTGGTACAGGGCTACGAGCAGTACTTC. This codes for CASSLVQGYEQYF.

The chain uses TRBV4-3 and TRBJ2-3, with 12 positions matching TRBD2. This CDR3 has 19 residues. The germline CDR1 and CDR2 sequences are LGHNA and YSLEER. The V gene end was trimmed by 0 bases and the J gene end by 5 bases; junction bases not matched to a gene: 12. The CDR3: CASSQDFRASGGAGDTQYF. CDR3 in DNA: TGCGCCAGCAGCCAAGATTTTAGGGCTAGCGGGGGGGCTGGAGATACGCAGTATTTT.

As DNA, the CDR3 is TGTGCCAGCAGTTTAGGGGGGCTCGGGGAGCTGTTTTTT. This sequence encodes CASSLGGLGELFF. The chain carries TRBV12-3 or TRBV12-4 and TRBJ2-2; weak D call: TRBD1 (6 bases). Between the trimmed V and J ends, which lost 1 base and 7 bases, there was a span of 7 bases. This CDR3 has 13 amino acids.

The rearrangement joins TRBV10-3 to TRBJ1-1; TRBD1 agrees at 7 bases. Germline V gene sequence: CDR1 ENHRY, CDR2 SYGVKD. This CDR3 contains 20 residues. The V gene end was trimmed by 0 bases and the J gene end by 7 bases; junction bases not matched to a gene: 23. The CDR3 coding sequence is TGTGCCATCAGTGAGTCGCTTTCCCAGGGGGTGTCGGTAATAGGCTATGAAGCTTTCTTT. Amino acid sequence: CAISESLSQGVSVIGYEAFF.

This sequence joins TRBV13 and TRBJ1-5; D perhaps matches TRBD1 (5 bases). This CDR3 comprises 13 residues. Trimming took 5 bases from V and 0 from J, leaving 5 bases between them. The V gene's germline CDR1 is PRHDT and CDR2 FYEKMQ (reference sequence). The chain's CDR3 is CASSRGSNQPQHF. The CDR3 DNA follows: TGTGCCAGCAGCAGGGGTAGCAATCAGCCCCAGCATTTT.

This clone appeared a single time. The chain is built from TRBV7-9 and TRBJ2-7; 10 nucleotides agree with TRBD1. V trimming: 6 bases; J trimming: 6 bases; junction bases outside the gene matches: 5. This CDR3 has 13 residues. Germline V lookup: CDR1 SEHNR, CDR2 FQNEAQ (reference sequence). CDR3 coding DNA: TGTGCCAGCAGTTGGACAGGGGGAAGCGAGCAGTACTTC. It yields the protein CASSWTGGSEQYF.

The CDR3 spells CASSLQLARREDTQYF. In DNA, the CDR3 is TGCGCCAGCAGCCTCCAACTAGCGAGGAGGGAAGATACGCAGTATTTT. V and J are TRBV5-1 and TRBJ2-3, with 7 bases matching TRBD2. The CDR3 consists of 16 residues. J lost 5 bases, V lost 4 bases, and 13 bases had no gene match. Germline-derived CDR1 and CDR2 are SGHRS and YFSETQ.